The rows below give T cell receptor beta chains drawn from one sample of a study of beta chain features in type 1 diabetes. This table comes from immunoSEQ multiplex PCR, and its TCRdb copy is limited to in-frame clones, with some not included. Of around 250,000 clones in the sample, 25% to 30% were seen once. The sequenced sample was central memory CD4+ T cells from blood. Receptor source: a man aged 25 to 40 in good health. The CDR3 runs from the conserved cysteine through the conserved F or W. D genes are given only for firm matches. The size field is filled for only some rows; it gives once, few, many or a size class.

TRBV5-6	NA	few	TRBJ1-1	CASSYDRGNTEAFF	TGTGCCAGCAGCTATGATAGGGGGAATACTGAAGCTTTCTTT
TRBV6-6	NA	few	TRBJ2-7	CASSYDRNSYEQYF	TGTGCCAGCAGTTATGACAGGAATTCCTACGAGCAGTACTTC
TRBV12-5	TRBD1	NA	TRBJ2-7	CASALNRQGPSYEQYF	TGTGCTAGTGCTCTAAATCGACAGGGGCCCTCCTACGAGCAGTACTTC
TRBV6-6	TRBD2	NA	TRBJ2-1	CASRAAGVAYNEQFF	TGTGCCAGCAGAGCGGCGGGAGTGGCTTACAATGAGCAGTTCTTC
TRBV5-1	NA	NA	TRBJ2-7	CASSSHGPSPYYEQYF	TGCGCCAGCAGCTCCCACGGCCCGTCACCATACTACGAGCAGTACTTC
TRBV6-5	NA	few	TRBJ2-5	CASRGTGEETQYF	TGTGCCAGCAGGGGGACTGGCGAAGAGACCCAGTACTTC
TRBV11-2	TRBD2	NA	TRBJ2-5	CASSLGQRGAVGTQYF	TGTGCCAGCAGCTTAGGTCAGCGGGGGGCCGTCGGGACCCAGTACTTC
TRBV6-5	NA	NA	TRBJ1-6	CASSLDGTSYNSPLHF	TGTGCCAGCAGTTTGGACGGAACCTCCTATAATTCACCCCTCCACTTT
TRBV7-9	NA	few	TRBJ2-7	CASRRAAGPYEQYF	TGTGCCAGCCGAAGGGCTGCAGGGCCCTACGAGCAGTACTTC
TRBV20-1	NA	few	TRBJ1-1	CSARGQAEAFF	TGCAGTGCTAGAGGGCAGGCTGAAGCTTTCTTT
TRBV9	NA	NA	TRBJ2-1	CASSVAPDSLNEQFF	TGTGCCAGCAGCGTAGCTCCAGACTCTCTAAATGAGCAGTTCTTC
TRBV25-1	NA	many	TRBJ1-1	CASSERNTEAFF	TGTGCCAGCAGTGAACGGAACACTGAAGCTTTCTTT
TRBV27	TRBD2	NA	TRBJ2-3	CASSLRTSGAPSTDTQYF	TGTGCCAGCTCCTTACGGACTAGCGGGGCACCAAGCACAGATACGCAGTATTTT
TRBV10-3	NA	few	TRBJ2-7	CAITDGLLQYF	TGTGCCATCACCGACGGACTTCTTCAGTACTTC
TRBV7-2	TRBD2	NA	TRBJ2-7	CASGGAYEQYF	TGTGCCAGCGGGGGGGCCTACGAGCAGTACTTC
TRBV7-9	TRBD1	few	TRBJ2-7	CASSSPAGTGGPPTYEQYF	TGTGCCAGCAGCTCCCCAGCCGGGACAGGGGGGCCCCCGACCTACGAGCAGTACTTC
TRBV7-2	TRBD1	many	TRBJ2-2	CASSTRQGTGELFF	TGTGCCAGCAGCACCCGACAGGGGACCGGGGAGCTGTTTTTT
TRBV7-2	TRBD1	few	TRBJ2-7	CASTKGDRVLPEQYF	TGTGCCAGCACCAAGGGGGACAGGGTCCTCCCCGAGCAGTACTTC
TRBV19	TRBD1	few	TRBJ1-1	CASGQGYNGEAFF	TGTGCCAGCGGACAGGGATATAATGGTGAAGCTTTCTTT
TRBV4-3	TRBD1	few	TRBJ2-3	CASSQGKGQGAYTDTQYF	TGCGCCAGCAGCCAGGGGAAGGGACAGGGGGCCTACACAGATACGCAGTATTTT
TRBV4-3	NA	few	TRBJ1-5	CASSQAGGMPQHF	TGCGCCAGCAGCCAAGCTGGGGGCATGCCCCAGCATTTT
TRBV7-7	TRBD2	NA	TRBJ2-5	CASSSGAGGRETQYF	TGTGCCAGCAGCTCCGGGGCGGGAGGACGAGAGACCCAGTACTTC
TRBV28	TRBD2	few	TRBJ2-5	CASSSSGSGRVQETQYF	TGTGCCAGCAGTTCCTCGGGTAGCGGGAGGGTCCAAGAGACCCAGTACTTC
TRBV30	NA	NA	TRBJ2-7	CAWRGVSDALFYEQYF	TGTGCCTGGAGAGGGGTGTCCGATGCACTTTTCTACGAGCAGTACTTC
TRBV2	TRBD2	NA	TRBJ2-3	CASSEDAGGTDTQYF	TGTGCCAGCAGTGAAGATGCGGGAGGGACAGATACGCAGTATTTT
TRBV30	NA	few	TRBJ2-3	CAWSESRDTQYF	TGTGCCTGGTCCGAAAGCCGAGATACGCAGTATTTT
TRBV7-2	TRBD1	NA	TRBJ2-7	CASSRQTGGSYEQYF	TGTGCCAGCAGCAGACAGACAGGGGGCTCCTACGAGCAGTACTTC
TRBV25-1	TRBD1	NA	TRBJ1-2	CASTGRTGDGYTF	TGTGCCAGCACCGGCCGGACAGGGGATGGCTACACCTTC
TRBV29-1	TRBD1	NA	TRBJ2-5	CSAQARGRTETQYF	TGCAGCGCACAAGCCAGGGGGCGGACAGAGACCCAGTACTTC
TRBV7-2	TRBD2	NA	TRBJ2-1	CASRTLGLAVYNEQFF	TGTGCCAGCAGAACATTAGGACTAGCGGTATACAATGAGCAGTTCTTC